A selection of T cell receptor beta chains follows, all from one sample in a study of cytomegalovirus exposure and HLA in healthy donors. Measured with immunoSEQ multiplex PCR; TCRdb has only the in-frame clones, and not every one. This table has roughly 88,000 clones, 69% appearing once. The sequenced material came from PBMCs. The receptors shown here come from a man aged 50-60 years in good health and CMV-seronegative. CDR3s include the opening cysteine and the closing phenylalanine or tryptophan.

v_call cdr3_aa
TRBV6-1 CASSSGEVTEAFF
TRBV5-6 CASSLSPVNQPQHF
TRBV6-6 CASSYTPGQGSGYTF
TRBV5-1 CASSLEGLGNSPLHF
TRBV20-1 CSASPGETQYF
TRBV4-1 CASSHGVLAGNSYEQYF
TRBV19 CASSRGPFSYEQYF
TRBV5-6 CASSFLVTSDQETQYF
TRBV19 CAGERALPSTDTQYF
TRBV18 CASSPDRGREQYF
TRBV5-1 CASSLNRGRDSYGYTF
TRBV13 CASSPTGTETQYF
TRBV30 CAWSVPRRNTEAFF
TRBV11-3 CASSSYRGGSNYGYTF
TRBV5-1 CASSLGQGVHEQYF
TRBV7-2 CASSLAHGVAEAFF
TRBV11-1 CASSFRGLRYNEQFF
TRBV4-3 CASSQDRWDRKLFF
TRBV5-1 CASSAGDRDNYGYTF
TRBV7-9 CASSSTWRGATDTQYF
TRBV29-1 CSATSGGTGYEQFF
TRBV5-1 CASSLEVAGVGEQFF
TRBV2 CASSENRFSPLHF
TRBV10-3 CAISEPGQGSQPQHF
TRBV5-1 CASSLETSGETQYF
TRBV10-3 CAISLSGGAYNEQFF
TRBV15 CATSTPGLAGGPGYNEQFF
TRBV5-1 CASSFFGGAGTDTQYF
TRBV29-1 CSVHQRGPEAFF
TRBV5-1 CASSLGLLAGDTYNEQFF
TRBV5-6 CASSLEQQETQYF
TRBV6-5 CAVLGGGNTEAFF
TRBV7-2 CASSLTSGRRHTGELFF
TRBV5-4 CASSPSGRAAGELFF
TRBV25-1 CASRGTSEVEQYF
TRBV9 CASSPRLAGEETQYF
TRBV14 CASSWLAGVSTDTQYF
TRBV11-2 CASSSLQGSSGNTIYF
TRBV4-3 CASSQDLDRGEKLFF
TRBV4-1 CASSFGQGAGNTIYF
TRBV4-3 CASSQVAQGSYGYTF
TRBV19 CASSIHSTEAFF
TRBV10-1 CASSESWGAYGYTF
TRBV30 CAWWTSGGLTDTQYF
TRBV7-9 CASSPSWGGYGYTF
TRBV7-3 CASSLPGVVNEQFF
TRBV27 CASSLSFSVETQYF
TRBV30 CAWSVGGGMVQYF
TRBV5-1 CASRTQRGTTDTQYF
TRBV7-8 CASSTQGWNTEAFF
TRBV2 CASSATDYNSPLHF
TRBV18 CASSPLADVAGKETQYF
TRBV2 CASTTAGSTEAFF
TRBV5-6 CASSFVVRATPGANVLTF
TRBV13 CASSQGGAEQYF
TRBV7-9 CASSLGQGSFGYTF
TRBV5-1 CASSLAWGLGDEKLFF